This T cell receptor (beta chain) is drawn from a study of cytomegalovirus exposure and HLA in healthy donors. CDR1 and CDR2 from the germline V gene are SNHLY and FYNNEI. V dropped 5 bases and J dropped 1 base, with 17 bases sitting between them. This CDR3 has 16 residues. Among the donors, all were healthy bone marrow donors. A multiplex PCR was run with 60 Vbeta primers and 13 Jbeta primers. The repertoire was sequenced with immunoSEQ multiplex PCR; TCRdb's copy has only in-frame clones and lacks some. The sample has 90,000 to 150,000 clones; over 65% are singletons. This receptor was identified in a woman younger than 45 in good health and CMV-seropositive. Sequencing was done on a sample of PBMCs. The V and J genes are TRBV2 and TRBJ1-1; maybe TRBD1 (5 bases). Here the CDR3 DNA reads TGTGCCAGCAGTCCCCATACGACGACAGCGAACACTGAAGCTTTCTTT. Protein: CASSPHTTTANTEAFF.